These 14 T cell receptor beta chains came from one sample sequenced in a study of spatial heterogeneity in lung cancer. Via MiXCR, TCRdb re-called the 5' RACE reads, giving one row per CDR3 protein. Of roughly 17,000 distinct CDR3 sequences in the sample, 9% to 10% are singletons; the top ten hold 36%. Time point described: blood at routine non-recurrence follow-up after resection. The source was PBMCs, collected at follow-up. The receptors stem from a female donor with early-stage non-small cell lung cancer.

The V and J genes are TRBV28 and TRBJ2-3; D is undetermined. V was pared by 5 bases and J by 3 bases, with 12 bases between. The CDR3 has 14 residues. Germline CDR1 MDHEN, CDR2 SYDVKM. This CDR3 reads CASSAADLTDTQYF. In DNA, the CDR3 is TGTGCCAGCAGTGCCGCGGACCTTACAGATACGCAGTATTTT.

V is TRBV5-1 and J is TRBJ1-4; D is uncertain. CDR3 length: 14 residues. V was shortened by 4 bases and J by 7 bases, with 14 bases between the two germline ends. Germline V gene sequence: CDR1 SGHRS, CDR2 YFSETQ. CDR3 region: CASSPGQSSEKLFF. In nucleotides, the CDR3 is TGCGCCAGCAGCCCCGGGCAGAGTTCTGAAAAACTGTTTTTT. Together with reference TRBV5-1 and TRBJ1-4, the CDR3 gives the full variable domain: KAGVTQTPRYLIKTRGQQVTLSCSPISGHRSVSWYQQTPGQGLQFLFEYFSETQRNKGNFPGRFSGRQFSNSRSEMNVSTLELGDSALYLCASSPGQSSEKLFFGSGTQLSVL.

This clonotype was counted at least ten times. This chain links TRBV5-1 with TRBJ2-7, with TRBD2 as a possible D gene (5 bases). The germline gives CDR1 SGHRS, CDR2 YFSETQ. V shed 4 bases and J shed 7 bases, with 15 bases lying between them. The length of the CDR3 is 13 residues. DNA of the CDR3: TGCGCCAGCAGCATCCCGTCCGGGGAGGAGCAGTACTTC. Translation gives CASSIPSGEEQYF.

Many counts were recorded for this clonotype. The gene calls are TRBV18 and TRBJ2-5; D gene unclear. Per germline, CDR1 KGHSH and CDR2 LQKENI. V was shortened by 2 bases and J by 3 bases, with 4 bases between the two germline ends. CDR3 length: 12 residues. The CDR3: CASSPAEETQYF. CDR3 nucleotide sequence: TGTGCCAGCTCACCAGCGGAAGAGACCCAGTACTTC.

This clonotype has a count of ten or more. The gene calls are TRBV6-4 and TRBJ1-2; TRBD1 is a possible D gene (6 bases). V lost 0 bases to trimming and J lost 0 bases, with 8 bases between them. The germline V gene encodes CDR1 MRHNA and CDR2 SNTAGT. The CDR3 consists of 15 residues. The CDR3 nucleotides are TGTGCCAGCAGTGACTCGGGACAATCTAACTATGGCTACACCTTC. As protein: CASSDSGQSNYGYTF.

This clonotype appeared many times. The chain links TRBV12-3 or TRBV12-4 to TRBJ1-2, with D possibly TRBD1 on 6 matching bases. This CDR3 is built from 15 residues. V lost 3 bases, J lost 4 bases, and 15 bases lay in between. The CDR3 bases are TGTGCCAGCAGTTTCCGCCCAACAGGGATCTATGGCTACACCTTC. Its protein product is CASSFRPTGIYGYTF.

The chain joins TRBV11-2 to TRBJ1-5; D unclear. Germline V gene data show CDR1 as SGHAT and CDR2 as FQNNGV. Trimming removed 0 bases from V and 11 bases from J, with 14 bases in between. CDR3 length equals 14 residues. CDR3 DNA: TGTGCCAGCAGCTTAGAAGTCACACCTCGGGCCCAGCATTTT. Translating gives CASSLEVTPRAQHF.

The chain is built from TRBV12-3 or TRBV12-4 and TRBJ2-3, with D perhaps TRBD1 or TRBD2 (6 bases each). Trimming removed 6 bases from V and 5 bases from J, with 15 bases in between. There are 14 residues in the CDR3. Here the CDR3 DNA reads TGTGCCAGCAGACCGGGGGCTTCAGGAGATACGCAGTATTTT. This sequence encodes CASRPGASGDTQYF.

This clonotype has at least ten counts. The chain joins TRBV2 to TRBJ1-4; 7 bases are shared with TRBD1. V shed 4 bases and J 6 bases; nucleotides not matched to a gene: 8. This CDR3 is built from 15 residues. Per germline, CDR1 SNHLY and CDR2 FYNNEI. Here the CDR3 reads CASSVNQGGYEKLFF. The CDR3 DNA sequence: TGTGCCAGCAGTGTTAATCAGGGGGGATATGAAAAACTGTTTTTT. Combining the CDR3 with reference TRBV2 and TRBJ1-4 gives the whole variable domain EPEVTQTPSHQVTQMGQEVILRCVPISNHLYFYWYRQILGQKVEFLVSFYNNEISEKSEIFDDQFSVERPDGSNFTLKIRSTKLEDSAMYFCASSVNQGGYEKLFFGSGTQLSVL.

The chain carries TRBV21-1 and TRBJ2-4; TRBD1 is the table's D call and was not checked against the DNA. TRBV21-1 is flagged as a pseudogene. This CDR3 region has 15 residues. CDR3 loop: CASSMGQGVWVIQYF. The CDR3 DNA follows: TGTGCCAGCAGCATGGGGCAGGGGGTATGGGTCATTCAGTACTTC.

This clonotype was recorded at least ten times. The V gene is TRBV6-2 or TRBV6-3, the J gene TRBJ1-4; the D is unclear. This CDR3 contains 11 residues. Germline CDR1 is MNHEY and CDR2 is SVGEGT. With 7 bases removed from V and 8 bases from J, the gap between germline ends came to 8 bases. In DNA, the CDR3 is TGTGCCAGCATCCGGGTCGAAAAACTGTTTTTT. Translating it yields CASIRVEKLFF.

The gene calls are TRBV20-1 and TRBJ2-1, with 15 bases that match TRBD2. Looked up from germline, CDR1 is DFQATT and CDR2 is SNEGSKA (reference sequence). The CDR3 totals 14 residues. The CDR3 nucleotides read TGCAGCGGGACTAGCGGGAGGTCGGGGAATGAGCAGTTCTTC. Amino acid sequence: CSGTSGRSGNEQFF.

This chain uses TRBV5-1 with TRBJ2-1; D is unresolved. In germline, CDR1 is SGHRS, CDR2 YFSETQ. Trimming took off 2 bases at V and 6 bases at J, with 6 bases between the two ends. This CDR3 has 12 amino acids. The CDR3 loop is CASSLTTNEQFF. The CDR3, as DNA: TGCGCCAGCAGCTTAACCACCAATGAGCAGTTCTTC.

The rearrangement uses TRBV1 and TRBJ2-2; the table's D gene call, TRBD1, was not cross checked with the DNA. TRBV1 is a documented pseudogene. This CDR3 comprises 16 residues. The CDR3 protein is CTSSQDRRGRAGELFF. CDR3 DNA sequence: TGCACCAGCAGCCAAGATAGACGGGGCCGGGCTGGGGAGCTGTTTTTT.